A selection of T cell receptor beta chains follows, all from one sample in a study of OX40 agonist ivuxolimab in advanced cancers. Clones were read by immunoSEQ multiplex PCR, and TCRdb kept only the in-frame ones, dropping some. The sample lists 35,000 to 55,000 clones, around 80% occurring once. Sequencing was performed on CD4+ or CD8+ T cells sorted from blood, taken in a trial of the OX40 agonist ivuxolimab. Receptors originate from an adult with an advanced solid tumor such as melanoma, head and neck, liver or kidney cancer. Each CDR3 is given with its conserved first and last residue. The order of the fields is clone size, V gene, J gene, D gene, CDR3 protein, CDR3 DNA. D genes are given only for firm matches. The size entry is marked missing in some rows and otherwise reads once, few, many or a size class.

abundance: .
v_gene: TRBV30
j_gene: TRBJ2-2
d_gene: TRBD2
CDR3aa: CAIQREGRRTGELFF
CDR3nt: TGTGCTATTCAGCGGGAGGGCCGTCGCACCGGGGAGCTGTTTTTT

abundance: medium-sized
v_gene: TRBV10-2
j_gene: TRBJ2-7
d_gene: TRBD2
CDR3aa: CASSEFETSGSYEQYF
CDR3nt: TGCGCCAGCAGTGAGTTTGAAACTAGCGGTTCCTACGAGCAGTACTTC

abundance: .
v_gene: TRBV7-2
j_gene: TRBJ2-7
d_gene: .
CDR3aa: CASSLVHEQYF
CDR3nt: TGTGCCAGCAGCTTAGTACACGAGCAGTACTTC

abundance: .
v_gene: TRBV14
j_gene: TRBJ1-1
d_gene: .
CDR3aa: CASSQGYITGAFF
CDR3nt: TGTGCCAGCAGCCAAGGATATATAACAGGGGCTTTCTTT

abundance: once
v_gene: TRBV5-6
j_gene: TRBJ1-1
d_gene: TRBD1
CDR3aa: CASSPETGANTEAFF
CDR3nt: TGTGCCAGCAGCCCGGAGACAGGGGCGAACACTGAAGCTTTCTTT

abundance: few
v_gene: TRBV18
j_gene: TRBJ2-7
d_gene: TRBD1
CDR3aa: CASSPWDRAPYEQYF
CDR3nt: TGTGCCAGCTCACCGTGGGACAGGGCCCCTTACGAGCAGTACTTC

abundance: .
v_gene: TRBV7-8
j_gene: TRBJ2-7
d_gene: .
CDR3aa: CASSLVRAASYEQYF
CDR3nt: TGTGCCAGCAGCTTAGTGAGGGCAGCTTCCTACGAGCAGTACTTC

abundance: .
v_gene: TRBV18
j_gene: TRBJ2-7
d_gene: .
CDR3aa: CASSPPVGGTSYEQYF
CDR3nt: TGTGCCAGCTCACCACCGGTCGGCGGGACTTCCTACGAGCAGTACTTC

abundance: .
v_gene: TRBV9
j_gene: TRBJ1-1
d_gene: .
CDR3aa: CASSKQGGTEAFF
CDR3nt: TGTGCCAGCAGCAAACAGGGAGGCACTGAAGCTTTCTTT

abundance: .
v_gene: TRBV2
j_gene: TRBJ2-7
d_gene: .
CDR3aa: CASRDWHSYEQYF
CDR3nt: TGTGCCAGCAGGGACTGGCACTCCTACGAGCAGTACTTC

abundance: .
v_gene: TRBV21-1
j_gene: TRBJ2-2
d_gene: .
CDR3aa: CASSTNAGTGDNTGELFF
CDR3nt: TGTGCCAGCAGCACCAACGCCGGGACAGGAGATAACACCGGGGAGCTGTTTTTT

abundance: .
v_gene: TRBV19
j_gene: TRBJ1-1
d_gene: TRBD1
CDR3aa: CASSKDRVGAFF
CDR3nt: TGTGCCAGTAGTAAGGACAGGGTGGGAGCTTTCTTT

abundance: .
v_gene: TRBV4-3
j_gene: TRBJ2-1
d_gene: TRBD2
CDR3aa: CASSQDHPSGGYNEQFF
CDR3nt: TGCGCCAGCAGCCAAGATCATCCTAGCGGGGGATACAATGAGCAGTTCTTC

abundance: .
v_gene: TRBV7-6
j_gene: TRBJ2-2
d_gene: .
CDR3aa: CASSLVRTGELFF
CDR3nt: TGTGCCAGCAGCTTAGTGCGCACCGGGGAGCTGTTTTTT

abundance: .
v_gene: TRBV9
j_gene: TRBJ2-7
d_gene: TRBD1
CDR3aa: CASGTGTGIREQYF
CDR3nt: TGTGCCAGCGGTACCGGGACAGGAATCCGCGAGCAGTACTTC

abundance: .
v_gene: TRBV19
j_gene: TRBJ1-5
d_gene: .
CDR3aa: CASWGRESYSNQPQHF
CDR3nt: TGTGCCAGCTGGGGCAGAGAATCTTATAGCAATCAGCCCCAGCATTTT